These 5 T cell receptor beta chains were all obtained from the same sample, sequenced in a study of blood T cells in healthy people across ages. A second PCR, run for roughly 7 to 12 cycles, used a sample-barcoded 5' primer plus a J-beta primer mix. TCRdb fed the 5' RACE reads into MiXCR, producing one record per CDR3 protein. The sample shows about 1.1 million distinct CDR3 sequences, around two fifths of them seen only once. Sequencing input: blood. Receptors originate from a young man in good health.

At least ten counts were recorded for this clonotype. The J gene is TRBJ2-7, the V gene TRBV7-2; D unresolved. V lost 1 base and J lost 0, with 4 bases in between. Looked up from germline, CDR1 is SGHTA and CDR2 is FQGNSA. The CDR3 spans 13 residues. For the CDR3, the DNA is TGTGCCAGCAGCTTAGGGCACTCCTACGAGCAGTACTTC. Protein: CASSLGHSYEQYF.

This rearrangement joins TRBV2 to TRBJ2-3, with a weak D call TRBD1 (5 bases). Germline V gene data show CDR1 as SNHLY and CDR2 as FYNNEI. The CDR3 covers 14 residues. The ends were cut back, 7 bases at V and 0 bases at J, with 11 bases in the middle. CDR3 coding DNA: TGTGCCAGCATCGGCAGGGTGAGCACAGATACGCAGTATTTT. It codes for CASIGRVSTDTQYF.

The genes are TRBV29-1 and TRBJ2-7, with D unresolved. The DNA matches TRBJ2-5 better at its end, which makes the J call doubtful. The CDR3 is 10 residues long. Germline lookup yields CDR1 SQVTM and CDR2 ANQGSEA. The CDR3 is CSVAWETQYF. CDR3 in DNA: TGCAGCGTTGCCTGGGAGACCCAGTACTTC.

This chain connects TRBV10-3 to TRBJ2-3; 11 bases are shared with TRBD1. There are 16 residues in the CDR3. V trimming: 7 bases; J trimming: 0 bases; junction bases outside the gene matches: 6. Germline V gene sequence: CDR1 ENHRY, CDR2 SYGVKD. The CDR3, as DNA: TGTGCCATCACTCGGGACAGGGGGTCTAGCACAGATACGCAGTATTTT. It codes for CAITRDRGSSTDTQYF.

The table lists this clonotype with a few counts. CDR3 region: CASSQDYNGNTIYF. The CDR3 coding sequence is TGTGCCAGCAGCCAAGATTACAATGGAAACACCATATATTTT. The rearrangement uses TRBV3-1 and TRBJ1-3; D is ambiguous. V was clipped by 0 bases and J by 3 bases, with 6 bases between them. The CDR3 consists of 14 residues. Germline V gene lookup returns CDR1 LGHDT and CDR2 YNNKEL (reference sequence).